This T cell receptor beta chain was captured in a study of cytomegalovirus exposure and HLA in healthy donors. The ends lost 3 bases at V and 3 bases at J; junction bases unmatched: 9. The CDR3 extends over 17 amino acids. Germline CDR1 and CDR2: LNHDA and SQIVND (reference sequence). Assay used: immunoSEQ multiplex PCR; TCRdb lists only in-frame clones, some missing. In the table there are 90,000 to 150,000 clones, around 88% of which are singletons. Sequencing input: PBMCs. This sequence originates from a man between 18 and 29 years old in good health and CMV-seronegative. J is TRBJ2-2 and V is TRBV19; TRBD1 aligns across 8 bases. CDR3 region: CASSMAGGTLDTGELFF. The CDR3 DNA follows: TGTGCCAGTAGTATGGCAGGGGGCACGCTTGACACCGGGGAGCTGTTTTTT.